Included here is one TCR beta chain sequence, with context. Which antigen it targets is not known. Base qualities were left out, and no much larger clone turns up one base away. The germline ends are 10 bases apart after V is trimmed by 5 bases and J by 9 bases. The CDR3, from cysteine to phenylalanine, totals 11 residues. Only the CDR3 part of the read is kept: 33 bases, read in frame from the first base. Participants in the prospective study were enrolled through a virtual design, were aged roughly 18 to 100 years, and lived in about 25 United States geographic areas. To assign participants to cohorts, the prospective study relied on clinical history that participants themselves reported in a screening survey and a study questionnaire. Exposed participants had been in contact with someone with a PCR-confirmed or clinician-diagnosed COVID-19 case within 2 weeks of study entry. Each participant in the prospective study had whole blood, serum and a nasopharyngeal or oropharyngeal swab collected by mobile phlebotomists. Additional blood draws and questionnaires over an approximately two-month period could optionally be provided by prospective study participants. Prospective study blood samples were shipped either frozen or at room temperature before DNA extraction.

TCRbeta CDR3 regions were amplified from genomic DNA by means of the immunoSEQ Assay, a bias-controlled multiplex PCR. Per the authors' processing: The number of nucleated cells in each sample was estimated by amplification of reference gene primers within the assay. Sequence reads were collapsed and filtered to measure the absolute abundance of every unique TCRbeta CDR3 rearrangement. Productive Simpson clonality was computed per sample as the square root of Simpson's diversity index over productive rearrangements. Not all clones reach the TCRdb copy of this immuneACCESS table, which keeps in-frame sequences only. Checked studies attribute under half of the gap to unresolved V genes and leave the rest unexplained. That table is the source of V, J and clone size, and D and trimming were worked out from the DNA. For this sample there are 250,000 to 300,000 clones; around 84% appear just once. The ten largest clones take up under 7% of the sample.

The record originates from a study of blood T cell repertoires in COVID-19 (TCRdb year 2020). Looking at the study overall: Collaborator samples came from the United States, Italy and Spain and covered acute and convalescent phases of COVID-19. Nearly every sample came with metadata listing a de-identified subject ID, COVID-19 status, age in years and sex. Where HLA class I and class II types were available, the types were taken from metadata supplied by the sample provider, not from assay-based typing. Deeply sampled blood TCRbeta repertoires from subjects exposed to, actively infected with, or recovered from COVID-19 were included in the dataset. The material from the prospective study consisted of cDNA or gDNA derived from T cells, B-cell-depleted T cells, or PBMCs. A freely available public database, intended as a resource for researchers studying the immune response to SARS-CoV-2, is where the repertoires were released. The samples were drawn from the first 160 participants of the ongoing ImmuneRACE study and from 1,254 subjects provided by 6 global collaborators. The investigation overall reported the following: Clinical and demographic metadata were provided uncurated, with the amount varying by source and participant.

The chain employs TRBV12-3 or TRBV12-4 and TRBJ1-1; the D gene is possibly TRBD1, with 6 bases matching. The sample consisted of PBMCs or T cells enriched from blood (not recorded which). The sequence came from a woman between 50 and 59 years old who had been exposed to COVID-19. The CDR3 reads as follows: CASSPGTKAFF. Read as DNA, the sequence is TGTGCCAGCAGTCCCGGGACAAAAGCTTTCTTT.